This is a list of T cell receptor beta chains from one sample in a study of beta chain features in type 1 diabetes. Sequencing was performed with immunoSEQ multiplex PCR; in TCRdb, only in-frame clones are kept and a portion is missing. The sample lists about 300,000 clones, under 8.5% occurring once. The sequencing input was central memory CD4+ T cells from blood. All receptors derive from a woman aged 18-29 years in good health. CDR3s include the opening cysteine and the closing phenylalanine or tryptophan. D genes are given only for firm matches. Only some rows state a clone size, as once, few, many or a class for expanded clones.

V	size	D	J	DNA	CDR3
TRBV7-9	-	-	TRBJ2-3	TGTGCCAGCAGCCTAAAGGGGGTTATAGATACGCAGTATTTT	CASSLKGVIDTQYF
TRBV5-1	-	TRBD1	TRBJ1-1	TGCGCCAGCAGCCCCCAGGGGGCGAACACTGAAGCTTTCTTT	CASSPQGANTEAFF
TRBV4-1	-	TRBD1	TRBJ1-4	TGCGCCAGCAGCCAATGGGGACAGACATTTGGGGAAAAACTGTTTTTT	CASSQWGQTFGEKLFF
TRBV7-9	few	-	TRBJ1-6	TGTGCCAGCAGCTTAAGGGGTGAGGCCCTCCACTTT	CASSLRGEALHF
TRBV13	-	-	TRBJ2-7	TGTGCCACCCGAGTGCGTGTCCGGCCGGGCGGGTTCTACGAGCAGTACTTC	CATRVRVRPGGFYEQYF
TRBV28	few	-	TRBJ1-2	TGTGCCAGCAGGGCCGCCGTTACTAACTATGGCTACACCTTC	CASRAAVTNYGYTF
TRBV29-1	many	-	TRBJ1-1	TGCAGCGTTGAGTCGGGGGGCGCTGAAGCTTTCTTT	CSVESGGAEAFF
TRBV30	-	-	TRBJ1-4	TGTGCCTGGAGTGGGTCCAGTAGGGGGGAAAAACTGTTTTTT	CAWSGSSRGEKLFF
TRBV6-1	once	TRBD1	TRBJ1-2	TGTGCCAGCAACGATCCGGGACAGGGAGGCTACACCTTC	CASNDPGQGGYTF
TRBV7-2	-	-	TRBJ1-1	TGTGCCAGCACCCTAGACAGGAGGGTAGCTGAAGCTTTCTTT	CASTLDRRVAEAFF
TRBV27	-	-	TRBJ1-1	TGTGCCAGCAGTTTCACCATTCGGGGAAACACTGAAGCTTTCTTT	CASSFTIRGNTEAFF
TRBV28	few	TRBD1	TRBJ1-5	TGTGCCAGCATGGCAGGGGGCAGGGGCAATCAGCCCCAGCATTTT	CASMAGGRGNQPQHF
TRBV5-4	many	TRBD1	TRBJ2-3	TGTGCCAGCAGCTTGTCGGCAGGGGGCCCCACAGATACGCAGTATTTT	CASSLSAGGPTDTQYF
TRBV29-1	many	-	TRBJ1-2	TGCAGCGTTGAAACGGGAGACGGCTATGGCTACACCTTC	CSVETGDGYGYTF
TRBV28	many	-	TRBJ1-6	TGTGCCAGCAGTTTAGTCAGCCTATCCAAAAATTCACCCCTCCACTTT	CASSLVSLSKNSPLHF
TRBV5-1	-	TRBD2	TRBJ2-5	TGCGCCAGCAGCTCAGAGCGGGAACAAGAGACCCAGTACTTC	CASSSEREQETQYF
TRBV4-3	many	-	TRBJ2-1	TGCGCCAGCAGCCAAGAGGGCGGGGCCAATGAGCAGTTCTTC	CASSQEGGANEQFF
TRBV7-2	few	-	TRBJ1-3	TGTGCCAGCAGCTTTAACAGGGAATCTGGAAACACCATATATTTT	CASSFNRESGNTIYF
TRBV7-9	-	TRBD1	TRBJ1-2	TGTGCCAGCAGCTCCGCTTCCGACAGGGGGCGCATCGATGGCTACACCTTC	CASSSASDRGRIDGYTF
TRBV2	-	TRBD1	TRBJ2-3	TGTGCCAGCAGCCGGTCGGGACAGTCCACAGATACGCAGTATTTT	CASSRSGQSTDTQYF
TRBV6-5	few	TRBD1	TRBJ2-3	TGTGCCACCAGCGTGGGACAGGGCACAGATACGCAGTATTTT	CATSVGQGTDTQYF
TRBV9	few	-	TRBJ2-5	TGTGCCAGCAGCTTGGAACTGGTACAAGAGACCCAGTACTTC	CASSLELVQETQYF
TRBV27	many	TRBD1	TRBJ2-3	TGTGCCAGCAGCCGACGATCGGGACAGGGCACAGATACGCAGTATTTT	CASSRRSGQGTDTQYF
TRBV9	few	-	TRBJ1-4	TGTGCCAGCAGCTACTCAGGGACAACTAATGAAAAACTGTTTTTT	CASSYSGTTNEKLFF
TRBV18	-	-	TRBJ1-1	TGTGCCAGCTCAACGGGACTGTTGAACACTGAAGCTTTCTTT	CASSTGLLNTEAFF
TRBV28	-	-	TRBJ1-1	TGTGCCAGCAGTCTTAGTCGATTGAACACTGAAGCTTTCTTT	CASSLSRLNTEAFF
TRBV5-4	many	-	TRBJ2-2	TGTGCCAGCAGCTTTTCAACGAACACCGGGGAGCTGTTTTTT	CASSFSTNTGELFF
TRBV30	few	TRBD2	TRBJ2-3	TGTGCCTGGAGTGCGTTGTGGGAGGGCCTCACACATACGCAGTATTTT	CAWSALWEGLTHTQYF
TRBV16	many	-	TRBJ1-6	TGTGCCAGCAGCCAATCCAAGTTCTCACCCCTCCACTTT	CASSQSKFSPLHF
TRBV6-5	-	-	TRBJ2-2	TGTGCCAGCAGAGTGAGCAGCGGGGAGCTGTTTTTT	CASRVSSGELFF
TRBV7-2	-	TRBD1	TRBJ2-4	TGTGCCAGCAGCCGGCCCGGGACAGGGTTGGAAAAAAACATTCAGTACTTC	CASSRPGTGLEKNIQYF
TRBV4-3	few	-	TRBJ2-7	TGCGCCAGCAGCCATCAGACGGTCTCCTACGAGCAGTACTTC	CASSHQTVSYEQYF
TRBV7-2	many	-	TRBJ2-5	TGTGCCAGCAGCCCGGACCCGGGACCCTTGACCCAGTACTTC	CASSPDPGPLTQYF
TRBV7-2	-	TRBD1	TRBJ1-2	TGTGCCAGCAACCCAGACAGGGGTGTATTCAGGAGTGGCTACACCTTC	CASNPDRGVFRSGYTF
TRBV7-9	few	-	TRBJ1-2	TGTGCCAGCAGCTTGTGGGGGACGGTAACCTATGGCTACACCTTC	CASSLWGTVTYGYTF
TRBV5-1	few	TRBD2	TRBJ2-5	TGCGCCAGCAGCCCCATGACTAGCGGGGGCGTGGAGACCCAGTACTTC	CASSPMTSGGVETQYF
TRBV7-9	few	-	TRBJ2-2	TGTGCCAGCAGCTCCAAATTCACCGGGGAGCTGTTTTTT	CASSSKFTGELFF
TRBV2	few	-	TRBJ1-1	TGTGCCAGCACTGACGACAAGAACACTGAAGCTTTCTTT	CASTDDKNTEAFF
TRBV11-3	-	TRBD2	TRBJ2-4	TGTGCCAGCAGCGGCCTAGGACTAGCGGGAGGTTACATTCAGTACTTC	CASSGLGLAGGYIQYF
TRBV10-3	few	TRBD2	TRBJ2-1	TGTGCCATCAGTGCACTAGCGGGAGACAATGAGCAGTTCTTC	CAISALAGDNEQFF